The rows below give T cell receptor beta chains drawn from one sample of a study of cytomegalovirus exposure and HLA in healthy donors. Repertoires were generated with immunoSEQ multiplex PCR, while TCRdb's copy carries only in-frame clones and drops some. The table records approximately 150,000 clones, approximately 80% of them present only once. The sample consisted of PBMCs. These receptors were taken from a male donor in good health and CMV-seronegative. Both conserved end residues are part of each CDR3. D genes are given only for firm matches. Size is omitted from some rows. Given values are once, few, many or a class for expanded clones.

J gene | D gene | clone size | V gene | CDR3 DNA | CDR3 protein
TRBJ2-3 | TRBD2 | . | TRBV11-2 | TGTGCCAGCAGCTACCTAGCGGGGCCCACAGATACGCAGTATTTT | CASSYLAGPTDTQYF
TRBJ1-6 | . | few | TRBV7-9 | TGTTCCAGCAGCTGGGAGGACGTTACCCTCCACTTT | CSSSWEDVTLHF
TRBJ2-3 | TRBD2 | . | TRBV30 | TGTGCCTGGAGTGTACTAGCGGGGCCCCCACTTGGCACAGATACGCAGTATTTT | CAWSVLAGPPLGTDTQYF
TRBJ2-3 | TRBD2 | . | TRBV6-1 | TGTGCCAGCAGGACGGGGGGGAGACCGGCAGATACGCAGTATTTT | CASRTGGRPADTQYF
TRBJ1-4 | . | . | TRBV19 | TGTGCCAGTAGATCCTGGGGGGCTAATGAAAAACTGTTTTTT | CASRSWGANEKLFF
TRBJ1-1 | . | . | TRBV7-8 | TGTGCCAGCAGCTTAGAGGTTTGGGTACAGGTTGAGTCGGGCACTGAAGCTTTCTTT | CASSLEVWVQVESGTEAFF
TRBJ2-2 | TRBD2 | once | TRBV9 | TGTGCCAGCAGCGTAGTGCGGGGGAGGGACACCGGGGAGCTGTTTTTT | CASSVVRGRDTGELFF
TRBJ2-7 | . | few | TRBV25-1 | TGTGCCAGCAGTAGGGGCGCGGGGGCGGGAGCCATTGACGAGCAGTACTTC | CASSRGAGAGAIDEQYF
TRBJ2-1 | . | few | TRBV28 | TGTGCCAGCCGCCCTGGGGGGAGCTCCTACAATGAGCAGTTCTTC | CASRPGGSSYNEQFF
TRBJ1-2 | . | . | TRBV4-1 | TGCGCCAGCAGCCCCCGGGACTACGGGACTAACTATGGCTACACCTTC | CASSPRDYGTNYGYTF